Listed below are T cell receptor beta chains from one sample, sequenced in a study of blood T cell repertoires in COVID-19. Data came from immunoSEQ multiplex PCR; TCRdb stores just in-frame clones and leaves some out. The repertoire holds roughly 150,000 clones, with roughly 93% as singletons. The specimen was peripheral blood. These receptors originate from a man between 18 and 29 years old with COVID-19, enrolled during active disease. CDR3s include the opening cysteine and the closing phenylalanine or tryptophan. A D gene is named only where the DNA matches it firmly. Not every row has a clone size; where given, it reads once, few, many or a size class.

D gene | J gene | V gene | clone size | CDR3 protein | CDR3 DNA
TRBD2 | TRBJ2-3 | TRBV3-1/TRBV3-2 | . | CASSQDGGRPQRGTDTQYF | TGTGCCAGCAGCCAAGATGGCGGGAGGCCACAGAGAGGCACAGATACGCAGTATTTT
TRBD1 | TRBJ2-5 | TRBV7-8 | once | CASSFSGGSFQETQYF | TGTGCCAGCAGCTTTTCAGGGGGCAGCTTCCAAGAGACCCAGTACTTC
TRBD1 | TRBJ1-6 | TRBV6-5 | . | CASLPDRAVSPLHF | TGTGCCTCCCTCCCAGACAGGGCGGTCTCACCCCTCCACTTT
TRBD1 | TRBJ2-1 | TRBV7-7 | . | CASAQGQGFNEQFF | TGTGCTAGCGCCCAGGGACAGGGTTTCAATGAGCAGTTCTTC
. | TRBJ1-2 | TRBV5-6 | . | CASSFGGAYGYTF | TGTGCCAGCAGCTTCGGGGGGGCTTATGGCTACACCTTC
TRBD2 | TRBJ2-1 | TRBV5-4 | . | CASSQTSGRIDGEQFF | TGTGCCAGCAGCCAGACTAGCGGGAGAATAGATGGTGAGCAGTTCTTC
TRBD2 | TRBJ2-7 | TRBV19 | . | CASSIALADSYEQYF | TGTGCCAGTAGTATCGCACTAGCGGACTCCTACGAGCAGTACTTC
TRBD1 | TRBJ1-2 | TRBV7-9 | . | CASSLATGGDYGYTF | TGTGCCAGCAGCTTAGCGACAGGGGGTGACTATGGCTACACCTTC
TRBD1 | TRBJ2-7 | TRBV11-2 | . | CASSRHHPGQGYSEQYF | TGTGCCAGCAGCCGCCATCATCCGGGACAGGGGTACAGCGAGCAGTACTTC
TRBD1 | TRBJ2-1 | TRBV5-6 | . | CASSLGTGGAGNEQFF | TGTGCCAGCAGCTTAGGGACAGGGGGCGCCGGTAATGAGCAGTTCTTC
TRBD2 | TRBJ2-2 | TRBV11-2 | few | CASSLRLAGATNTGELFF | TGTGCCAGCAGCCTCAGACTAGCGGGAGCCACGAACACCGGGGAGCTGTTTTTT
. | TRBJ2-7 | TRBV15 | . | CATSREVGGGYEQYF | TGTGCCACCAGCAGAGAGGTTGGCGGCGGATACGAGCAGTACTTC
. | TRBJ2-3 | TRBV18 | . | CASSPRGGPSPDTQYF | TGTGCCAGCTCACCTCGGGGAGGACCTTCCCCAGATACGCAGTATTTT
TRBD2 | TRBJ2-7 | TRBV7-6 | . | CASSLPSGPSYEQYF | TGTGCCAGCAGCTTACCTAGCGGACCTTCCTACGAGCAGTACTTC
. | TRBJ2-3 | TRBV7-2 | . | CASSSVESTQYF | TGTGCCAGCAGCTCGGTGGAGAGTACGCAGTATTTT
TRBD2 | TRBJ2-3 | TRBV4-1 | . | CASSPRAGGPDTQYF | TGCGCCAGCAGCCCAAGGGCGGGAGGGCCAGATACGCAGTATTTT
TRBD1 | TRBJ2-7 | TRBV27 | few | CALQGAQYEQYF | TGTGCCTTACAGGGGGCACAATACGAGCAGTACTTC
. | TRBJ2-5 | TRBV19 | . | CASSNSASRKETQYF | TGTGCCAGTAGTAATTCGGCTAGCAGGAAAGAGACCCAGTACTTC
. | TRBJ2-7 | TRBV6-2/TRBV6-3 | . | CASSYLGQRLSYEQYF | TGTGCCAGCAGTTACTTAGGACAGCGGCTTTCCTACGAGCAGTACTTC
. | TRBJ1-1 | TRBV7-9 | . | CASSLAAGVPEAFF | TGTGCCAGCAGCTTAGCGGCAGGGGTACCTGAAGCTTTCTTT
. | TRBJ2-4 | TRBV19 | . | CASGWANIQYF | TGTGCCAGCGGCTGGGCCAACATTCAGTACTTC
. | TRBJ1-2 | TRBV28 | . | CASSPSRTVYGYTF | TGTGCCAGCAGTCCATCAAGGACAGTCTATGGCTACACCTTC
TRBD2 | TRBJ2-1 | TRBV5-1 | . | CASRTLAGAWEQFF | TGCGCCAGTAGAACTCTAGCGGGAGCATGGGAGCAGTTCTTC
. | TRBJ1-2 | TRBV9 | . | CASSGYTDGNNYGYTF | TGTGCCAGCAGCGGATACACGGACGGGAATAACTATGGCTACACCTTC
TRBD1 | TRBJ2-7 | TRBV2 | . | CASRDSGTGIYEQYF | TGTGCCAGCAGGGACTCCGGGACAGGGATCTACGAGCAGTACTTC
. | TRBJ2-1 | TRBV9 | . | CASSVRDLNEQFF | TGTGCCAGCAGCGTCCGGGACTTGAATGAGCAGTTCTTC